What follows are 14 T cell receptor beta chains derived from one specimen sequenced in a study of shared T cell receptors in the human thymus (dated by TCRdb to the early 2020s). Library method: the immunoSEQ multiplex PCR assay. In its TCRdb copy, this immuneACCESS table keeps in-frame sequences only and misses some clones. Where compared with another copy, unresolved V genes explain less than half of these, and the others have no known cause. This sample gives about 660,000 clones in total; around 87% of them show up just once. The top ten constitute approximately 0.0097% of the sample. In addition, the sample was reused for a study of human thymus T cells.

The sequenced material came from thymocytes. Receptor source: a boy under two years old with a congenital heart defect. Donor details come from another sample of the same person, matched by shared clones.

This rearrangement joins TRBV5-5 to TRBJ2-1; tentatively, D is TRBD2 (6 bases). Deletions cut 5 bases from V and 0 bases from J, with 18 bases between. Germline V gene data show CDR1 as SGHKS and CDR2 as YYEKEE (reference sequence). The CDR3 is made up of 17 amino acids. The CDR3 loop is CASSHMRGAPSYNEQFF. DNA for the CDR3: TGTGCCAGCAGTCATATGCGCGGGGCGCCCTCCTACAATGAGCAGTTCTTC.

V usage is TRBV5-1 and J usage is TRBJ2-7; 10 nucleotides line up with TRBD2. CDR1 is SGHRS, CDR2 YFSETQ, per germline. With V trimmed by 1 base and J by 4 bases, 8 bases remained unmatched. The CDR3 loop spans 16 amino acids. This chain's CDR3 is CASSLSPSGSIYEQYF. In DNA, the CDR3 is TGCGCCAGCAGCTTGAGTCCTAGCGGGAGTATTTACGAGCAGTACTTC.

The chain recombines TRBV4-3 with TRBJ2-7, with D unclear. V was clipped by 5 bases and J by 4 bases, with 18 bases between them. The CDR3 has 15 amino acids. CDR1 LGHNA and CDR2 YSLEER come from the germline V gene. In nucleotides, the CDR3 is TGCGCCAGCAGCAAAACATCAGTCGAATCATACGAGCAGTACTTC. It specifies CASSKTSVESYEQYF.

The chain recombines TRBV15 with TRBJ2-5; weak D call: TRBD1 (5 bases). The J call is in doubt because the DNA end fits TRBJ2-7 better. Germline lookup yields CDR1 LNHNV and CDR2 YYDKDF (reference sequence). The CDR3 has 14 residues. The CDR3 sequence is CATSQIGQGNEQYF. CDR3 in DNA: TGTGCCACCAGCCAGATAGGGCAGGGAAACGAGCAGTACTTC.

The chain has TRBV28 and TRBJ2-5; 7 positions match TRBD1. The CDR3 extends over 17 amino acids. The germline V gene encodes CDR1 MDHEN and CDR2 SYDVKM. V lost 5 bases, J lost 0 bases, and 12 bases stayed unmatched. The CDR3: CASSVGTVLEDQETQYF. CDR3 coding DNA: TGTGCCAGCAGTGTGGGGACAGTACTAGAGGACCAAGAGACCCAGTACTTC. Complete variable domain (other parts from reference TRBV28 and TRBJ2-5): DVKVTQSSRYLVKRTGEKVFLECVQDMDHENMFWYRQDPGLGLRLIYFSYDVKMKEKGDIPEGYSVSREKKERFSLILESASTNQTSMYLCASSVGTVLEDQETQYFGPGTRLLVL.

V gene TRBV6-1 combines with J gene TRBJ1-4, with D possibly matching TRBD1 (6 bases). V lost 3 bases and J lost 0, with 17 bases in between. Germline-derived CDR1 and CDR2 are MNHNS and SASEGT. The CDR3 is 18 amino acids. DNA for the CDR3: TGTGCCAGCAGTGATGCTCTCGGGACATCTGCAACTAATGAAAAACTGTTTTTT. Translation gives CASSDALGTSATNEKLFF.

The chain uses TRBV28 and TRBJ1-1; D gene uncertain. Trimming took 4 bases from V and 0 from J, leaving 12 bases between them. Germline V gene lookup returns CDR1 MDHEN and CDR2 SYDVKM. The CDR3 covers 15 residues. In nucleotides, the CDR3 is TGTGCCAGCAGTTCCACCGGGTGGGTGAACACTGAAGCTTTCTTT. Translated: CASSSTGWVNTEAFF.

The chain is built from TRBV4-3 and TRBJ2-3; 7 bases agree with TRBD2. The germline V gene has CDR1 LGHNA and CDR2 YSLEER. This CDR3 is 18 amino acids long. V shed 3 bases and J 0 bases; nucleotides not matched to a gene: 12. The CDR3 loop reads CASSQMLRDYTSTDTQYF. The CDR3 DNA reads TGCGCCAGCAGCCAGATGCTCCGGGACTACACTAGCACAGATACGCAGTATTTT.

V and J are TRBV5-5 and TRBJ2-1; 10 bases are a match to TRBD2. The CDR3 loop spans 16 amino acids. The V gene's germline CDR1 is SGHKS and CDR2 YYEKEE (reference sequence). Unmatched junction bases numbered 6, after V lost 2 bases and J lost 4 bases. Here the CDR3 reads CASSLYSSGRYNEQFF. CDR3 nucleotide sequence: TGTGCCAGCAGCTTATACTCTAGCGGGAGATACAATGAGCAGTTCTTC. Using reference TRBV5-5 and TRBJ2-1 for the parts outside the CDR3, the full variable domain is DAGVTQSPTHLIKTRGQQVTLRCSPISGHKSVSWYQQVLGQGPQFIFQYYEKEERGRGNFPDRFSARQFPNYSSELNVNALLLGDSALYLCASSLYSSGRYNEQFFGPGTRLTVL.

This clone came up once. The chain is built from TRBV28 and TRBJ2-7, with 7 nucleotides matching TRBD2. The germline CDR1 and CDR2 sequences are MDHEN and SYDVKM. The CDR3 runs 16 residues. V lost 3 bases to trimming and J lost 4 bases; unmatched junction nucleotides: 12. The CDR3 coding sequence is TGTGCCAGCAGTTTCAAACTAGAGCGGGACCTGTACGAGCAGTACTTC. Translating it yields CASSFKLERDLYEQYF.

The rearrangement links TRBV2 to TRBJ2-1; the D gene is possibly TRBD2 (5 bases). CDR3 length equals 16 residues. Germline V gene sequence: CDR1 SNHLY, CDR2 FYNNEI. V lost 9 bases and J lost 0, with 18 bases in between. The CDR3 region is CASTTTHIDSYNEQFF. CDR3 in DNA: TGTGCCAGTACGACTACCCATATCGACTCCTACAATGAGCAGTTCTTC.

J is TRBJ1-2 and V is TRBV7-2; tentative D call: TRBD1 (5 bases). Germline V gene data show CDR1 as SGHTA and CDR2 as FQGNSA. The CDR3 is made up of 16 amino acids. Trimming took 0 bases from V and 6 from J, leaving 17 bases between them. For the CDR3, the DNA is TGTGCCAGCAGCTTAGCGGCTGGCCAGGGAGGACATGGCTACACCTTC. Its translation is CASSLAAGQGGHGYTF.

Only one count was recorded for this clone. V and J are TRBV15 and TRBJ2-7; 10 bases map to TRBD2. V dropped 2 bases and J dropped 2; count of bases not matched to a gene: 6. This CDR3 has 16 amino acids. Germline V gene sequence: CDR1 LNHNV, CDR2 YYDKDF (reference sequence). The CDR3 is CATSRLAGAGAYEQYF. The CDR3 DNA reads as TGTGCCACCAGCAGACTAGCGGGGGCCGGGGCCTACGAGCAGTACTTC.

The chain joins TRBV28 to TRBJ1-5; a possible D gene is TRBD1 (6 bases). Trimming took 6 bases from V and 4 from J, leaving 13 bases between them. CDR1 is MDHEN, CDR2 SYDVKM, per germline. There are 14 residues in the CDR3. CDR3 loop: CASSPGQKNQPQHF. The CDR3 coding sequence is TGTGCCAGCAGCCCCGGACAGAAGAATCAGCCCCAGCATTTT.